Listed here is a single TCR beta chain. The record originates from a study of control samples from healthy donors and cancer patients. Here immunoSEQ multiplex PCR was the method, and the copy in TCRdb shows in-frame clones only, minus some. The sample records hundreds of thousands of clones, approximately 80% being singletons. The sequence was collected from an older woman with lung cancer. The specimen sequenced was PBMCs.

The CDR3 DNA reads as TGTGCCAGCAGCTTGTGGGGGGCCAGCTCCTACGAGCAGTACTTC. Translation gives CASSLWGASSYEQYF. The chain combines TRBV5-4 with TRBJ2-7, with D perhaps being TRBD1 or TRBD2 (6 bases each). This CDR3 region has 15 residues. CDR1 is SGHNT and CDR2 is YYREEE in the germline V gene (reference sequence). V lost 1 base to trimming and J lost 0 bases, with 11 bases between them.